This TCR beta chain was retrieved from a study of regulatory T cells in long-lasting Graves disease. This clonotype was detected only a few times. Unmatched junction bases numbered 13, after V lost 1 base and J lost 8 bases. CDR1 DFQATT and CDR2 SNEGSKA come from the germline V gene (reference sequence). This CDR3 region has 17 residues. According to the study, TCR beta libraries were built with iRepertoire HTBI primers and CDR3-region Arm-PCR. TCRdb analysed the multiplex PCR reads with MiXCR anew, one entry per CDR3 protein. The repertoire includes about 430,000 distinct CDR3 sequences, approximately 22% of them detected once, and 13% to 15% sits in the top ten. Time point: persistent/refractory GD, antithyroid drugs over 5 years with positive TRAb. Preparation of the TCR library used RNA extracted from PBMCs.

The chain joins TRBV20-1 to TRBJ2-1; 11 nucleotides agree with TRBD2. This TCR was sampled from a female donor with Graves disease. Specimen: peripheral blood mononuclear cells (PBMCs), collected when the disease was refractory, from a patient treated with antithyroid drugs. CDR3 amino acids: CSARAKTSGIIFDEQFF. The CDR3 DNA sequence: TGCAGTGCTAGAGCTAAGACTAGCGGGATAATCTTCGATGAGCAGTTCTTC.